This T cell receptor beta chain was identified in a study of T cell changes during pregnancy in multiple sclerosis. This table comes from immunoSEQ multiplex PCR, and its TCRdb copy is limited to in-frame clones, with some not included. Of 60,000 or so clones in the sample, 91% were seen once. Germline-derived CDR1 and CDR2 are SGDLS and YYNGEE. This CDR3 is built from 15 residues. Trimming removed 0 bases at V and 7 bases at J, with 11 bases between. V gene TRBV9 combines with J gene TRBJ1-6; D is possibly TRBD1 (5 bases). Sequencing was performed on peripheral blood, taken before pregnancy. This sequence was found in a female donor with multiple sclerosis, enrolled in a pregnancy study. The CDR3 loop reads CASSVALGVNSPLHF. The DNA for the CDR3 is TGTGCCAGCAGCGTAGCCTTAGGGGTCAATTCACCCCTCCACTTT.